These T cell receptor beta chains were read from a single sample in a study of blood T cells in healthy people across ages. One entry per CDR3 protein results from TCRdb running MiXCR on the 5' RACE reads. Among 780,000 or so distinct CDR3 sequences, 56% were seen once, and the ten largest hold under 30%. Source material: blood. The receptors shown here come from a middle-aged man in good health. CDR3s include the opening cysteine and the closing phenylalanine or tryptophan. A D gene is named only where the DNA matches it firmly. Rows give clone size only sometimes, using once, few, many, or a class for an expanded clone.

V gene	J gene	clone size	D gene	CDR3 DNA	CDR3 protein
TRBV6-5	TRBJ1-1	.	.	TGTGCCAGCAGTTCCCCCGGGTCCCCGAACACTGAAGCTTTCTTT	CASSSPGSPNTEAFF
TRBV10-3	TRBJ2-2	.	.	TGTGCCATCAGTGAGTCGGGGGGGGCTTCGAACACCGGGGAGCTGTTTTTT	CAISESGGASNTGELFF
TRBV7-3	TRBJ2-1	.	.	TGTGCCAGCAGCTTAATACGGGGCTCCTACAATGAGCAGTTCTTC	CASSLIRGSYNEQFF
TRBV7-3	TRBJ2-5	.	.	TGTGCCAGCAGGAAGAGGGCGAACCCCCAAGAGACCCAGTACTTC	CASRKRANPQETQYF
TRBV30	TRBJ2-4	.	.	TGTGCCTGGAGTATACTGAAATCGGCGAACATTCAGTACTTC	CAWSILKSANIQYF
TRBV27	TRBJ2-7	.	.	TGTGCCAGCAGTTTATCTGGCCTCAGGAGCGGTTTCTACGAGCAGTACTTC	CASSLSGLRSGFYEQYF
TRBV7-8	TRBJ2-3	many	.	TGTGCCAGCAGCTCCCGGACGTGGCCAGCAACCACAGATACGCAGTATTTT	CASSSRTWPATTDTQYF
TRBV5-1	TRBJ2-6	.	TRBD1	TGCGCCAGCAGTTCGGGACAGAGCCGCTCTGGGGCCAACGTCCTGACTTTC	CASSSGQSRSGANVLTF
TRBV29-1	TRBJ1-5	once	TRBD1	TGCAGCTTTGGGACAGGGATCAATCAGCCCCAGCATTTT	CSFGTGINQPQHF
TRBV9	TRBJ2-3	few	.	TGTGCCAGCAGCGTAGGGCCCGTTCCGGGATTCGGCACAGATACGCAGTATTTT	CASSVGPVPGFGTDTQYF
TRBV7-2	TRBJ1-2	few	.	TGTGCCAGCAGCTTAGACTCGGGGGAGGGTGGCTACACCTTC	CASSLDSGEGGYTF
TRBV11-1	TRBJ2-5	.	.	TGTGCCAGCAGCTCGAGGACGGAAAAAGAGACCCAGTACTTC	CASSSRTEKETQYF
TRBV27	TRBJ1-5	.	.	TGTGCCAGCAGTTTATACGGGGGGAGAGTGGATCAGCCCCAGCATTTT	CASSLYGGRVDQPQHF
TRBV11-2	TRBJ2-5	.	TRBD2	TGTGCCAGCAGCTTAGGTGGGACTAGCGGGGGCGAGACCCAGTACTTC	CASSLGGTSGGETQYF
TRBV7-9	TRBJ1-2	few	TRBD1	TGTGCCAGCAGCATCACAGGGGATGGCTACACCTTC	CASSITGDGYTF
TRBV3-1	TRBJ2-1	few	TRBD2	TGTGCCAGCAGCCCTCGTCGGGGGGGCGGGGATGAGCAGTTCTTC	CASSPRRGGGDEQFF
TRBV4-3	TRBJ2-7	.	.	TGCGCCAGCAGCCAAGCACTAATCTCCTACGAGCAGTACTTC	CASSQALISYEQYF
TRBV20-1	TRBJ1-2	.	.	TGCAGTGCTTCCTCCACAGGGTATGGCTACACCTTC	CSASSTGYGYTF
TRBV11-3	TRBJ2-1	few	TRBD2	TGTGCCAGCAGCTCAACCGGGACTAGCGGGAGGGCCTACAATGAGCAGTTCTTC	CASSSTGTSGRAYNEQFF
TRBV29-1	TRBJ2-3	few	TRBD2	TGCAGCGTTGACCAGTGGGCTAGCGGCGAAGGAACAGATACGCAGTATTTT	CSVDQWASGEGTDTQYF
TRBV9	TRBJ2-7	few	.	TGTGCCAGCAGCGTGGGCGCGGAGCCATACGAGCAGTACTTC	CASSVGAEPYEQYF
TRBV7-2	TRBJ2-7	.	TRBD2	TGTGCCAGCAGCAACCAGCGGGGGATCTACGAGCAGTACTTC	CASSNQRGIYEQYF
TRBV12-3/TRBV12-4	TRBJ1-2	.	TRBD1	TGTGCCAGCAGTCGAAGGGGGGGGACAGGGGGCACGGTTGGCTACACCTTC	CASSRRGGTGGTVGYTF
TRBV7-9	TRBJ1-5	.	TRBD1	TGTGCCAGCAGCCGCGACAGGGTTGGCAATCAGCCCCAGCATTTT	CASSRDRVGNQPQHF
TRBV4-3	TRBJ1-1	.	.	TGCGCCAGCAGCCAAACTACAGCGAACACTGAAGCTTTCTTT	CASSQTTANTEAFF
TRBV5-1	TRBJ2-7	.	TRBD1	TGCGCCAGCAGCTGGGGACAGGGCGAGCAGTACTTC	CASSWGQGEQYF
TRBV27	TRBJ2-2	.	.	TGTGCCAGCAGTATCGGGGTGATCGGGGTCACCGGGGAGCTGTTTTTT	CASSIGVIGVTGELFF
TRBV20-1	TRBJ2-1	many	.	TGCAGTGCTAGAGTGCGGAGCTACAATGAGCAGTTCTTC	CSARVRSYNEQFF
TRBV28	TRBJ2-5	.	TRBD1	TGTGCCAGCAGAGGGACAGGTGGGACCCAGTACTTC	CASRGTGGTQYF
TRBV15	TRBJ2-4	.	.	TGTGCCACCAGCGAACAGACCATAGCCAAAAACATTCAGTACTTC	CATSEQTIAKNIQYF